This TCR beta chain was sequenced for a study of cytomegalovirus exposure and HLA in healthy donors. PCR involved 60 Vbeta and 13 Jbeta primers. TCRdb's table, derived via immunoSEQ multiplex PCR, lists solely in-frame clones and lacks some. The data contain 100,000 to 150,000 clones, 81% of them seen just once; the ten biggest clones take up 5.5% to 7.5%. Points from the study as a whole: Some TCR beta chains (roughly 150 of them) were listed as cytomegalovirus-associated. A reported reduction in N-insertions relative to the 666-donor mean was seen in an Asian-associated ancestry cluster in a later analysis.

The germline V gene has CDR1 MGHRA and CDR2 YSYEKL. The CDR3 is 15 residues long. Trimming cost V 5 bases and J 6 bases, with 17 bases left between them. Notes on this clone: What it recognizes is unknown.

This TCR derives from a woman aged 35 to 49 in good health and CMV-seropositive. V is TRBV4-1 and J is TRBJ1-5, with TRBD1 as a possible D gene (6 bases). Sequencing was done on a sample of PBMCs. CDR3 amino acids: CASSNGQGIGQPQHF. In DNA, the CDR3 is TGCGCCAGCAGCAACGGGCAGGGGATCGGTCAGCCCCAGCATTTT.